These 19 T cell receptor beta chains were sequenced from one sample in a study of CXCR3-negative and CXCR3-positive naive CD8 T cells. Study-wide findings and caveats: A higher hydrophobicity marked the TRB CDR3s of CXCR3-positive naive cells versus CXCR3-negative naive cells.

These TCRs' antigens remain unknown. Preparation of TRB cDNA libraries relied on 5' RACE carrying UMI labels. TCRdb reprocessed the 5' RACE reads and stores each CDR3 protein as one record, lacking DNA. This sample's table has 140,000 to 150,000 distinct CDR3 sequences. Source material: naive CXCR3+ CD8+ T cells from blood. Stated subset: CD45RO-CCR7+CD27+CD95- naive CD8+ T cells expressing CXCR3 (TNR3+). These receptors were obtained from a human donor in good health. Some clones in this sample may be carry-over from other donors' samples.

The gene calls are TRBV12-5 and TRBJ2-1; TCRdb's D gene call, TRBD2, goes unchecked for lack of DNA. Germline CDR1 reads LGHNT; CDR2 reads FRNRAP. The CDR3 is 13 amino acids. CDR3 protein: CASGEGSYNEQFF.

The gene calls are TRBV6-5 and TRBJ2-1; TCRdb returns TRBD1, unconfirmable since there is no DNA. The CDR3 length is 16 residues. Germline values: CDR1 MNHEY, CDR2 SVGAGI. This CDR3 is CASSYAWTGAYNEQFF.

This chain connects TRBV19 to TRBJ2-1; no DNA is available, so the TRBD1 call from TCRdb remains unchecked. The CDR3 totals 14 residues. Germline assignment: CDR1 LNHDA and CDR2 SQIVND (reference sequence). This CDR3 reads CASNPTGGWDEQFF. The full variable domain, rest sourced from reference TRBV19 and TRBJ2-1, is DGGITQSPKYLFRKEGQNVTLSCEQNLNHDAMYWYRQDPGQGLRLIYYSQIVNDFQKGDIAEGYSVSREKKESFPLTVTSAQKNPTAFYLCASNPTGGWDEQFFGPGTRLTVL.

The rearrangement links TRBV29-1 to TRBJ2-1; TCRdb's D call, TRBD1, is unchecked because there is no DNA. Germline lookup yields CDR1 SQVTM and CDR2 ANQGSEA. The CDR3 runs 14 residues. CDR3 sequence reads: CSVEDRGEGNEQFF.

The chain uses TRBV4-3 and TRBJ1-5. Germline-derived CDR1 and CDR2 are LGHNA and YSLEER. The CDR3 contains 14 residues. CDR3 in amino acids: CASSQDPVNQPQHF.

CDR3 loop: CASSSPHEQYF. The V call is TRBV7-9, the J call TRBJ2-7; without DNA, the TCRdb call of TRBD2 cannot be checked. The CDR3 spans 11 residues. Germline V gene lookup returns CDR1 SEHNR and CDR2 FQNEAQ (reference sequence).

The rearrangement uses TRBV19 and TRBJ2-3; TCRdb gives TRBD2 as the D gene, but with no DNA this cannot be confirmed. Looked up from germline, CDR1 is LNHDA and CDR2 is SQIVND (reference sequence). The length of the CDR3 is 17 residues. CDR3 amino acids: CASSPREAGGPGDTQYF.

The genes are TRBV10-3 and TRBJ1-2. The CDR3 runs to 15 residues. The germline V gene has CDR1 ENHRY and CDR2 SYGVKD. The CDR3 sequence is CAISELWAESYGYTF.

CDR3 sequence: CASSYSWGQGRGTEAFF. The chain combines TRBV6-5 with TRBJ1-1; TCRdb picks TRBD1, but there is no DNA to check that call. This CDR3 spans 17 amino acids. Per germline, CDR1 MNHEY and CDR2 SVGAGI.

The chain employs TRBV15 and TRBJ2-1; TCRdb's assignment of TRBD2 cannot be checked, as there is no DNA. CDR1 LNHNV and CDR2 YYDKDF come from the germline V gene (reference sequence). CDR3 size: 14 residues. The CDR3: CATGPKHQGREQFF.

The CDR3 protein is CASSLRGRNERFF. The chain links TRBV28 to TRBJ2-1; the D call from TCRdb, TRBD1, cannot be confirmed without DNA. The CDR3 totals 13 residues. The germline V gene encodes CDR1 MDHEN and CDR2 SYDVKM.

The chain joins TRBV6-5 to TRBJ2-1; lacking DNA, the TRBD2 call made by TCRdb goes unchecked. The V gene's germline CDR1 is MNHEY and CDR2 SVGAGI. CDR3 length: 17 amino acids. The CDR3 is CASNPSIAVGVGNEQFF.

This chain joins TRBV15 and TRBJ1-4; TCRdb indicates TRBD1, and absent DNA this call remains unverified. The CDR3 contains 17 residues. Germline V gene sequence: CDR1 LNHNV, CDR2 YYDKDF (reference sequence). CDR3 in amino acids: CATSSQPVVATNEKLFF.

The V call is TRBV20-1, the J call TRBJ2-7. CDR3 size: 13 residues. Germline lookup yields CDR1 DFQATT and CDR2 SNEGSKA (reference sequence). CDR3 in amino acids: CSARDLSSYEQYF.

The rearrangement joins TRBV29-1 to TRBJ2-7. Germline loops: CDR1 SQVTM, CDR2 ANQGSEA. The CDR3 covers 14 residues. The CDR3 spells CSVVLGMVSYEQYF.

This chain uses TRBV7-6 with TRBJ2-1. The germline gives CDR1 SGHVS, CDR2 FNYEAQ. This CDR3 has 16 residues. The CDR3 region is CASSRSSGGSYNEQFF.

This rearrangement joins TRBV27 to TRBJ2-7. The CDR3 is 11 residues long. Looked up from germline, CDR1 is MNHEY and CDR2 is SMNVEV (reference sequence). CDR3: CASGNSYEQYF.

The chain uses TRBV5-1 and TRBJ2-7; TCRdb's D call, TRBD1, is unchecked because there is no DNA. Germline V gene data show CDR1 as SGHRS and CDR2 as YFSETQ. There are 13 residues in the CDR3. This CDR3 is CASSPDNSYEQYF.

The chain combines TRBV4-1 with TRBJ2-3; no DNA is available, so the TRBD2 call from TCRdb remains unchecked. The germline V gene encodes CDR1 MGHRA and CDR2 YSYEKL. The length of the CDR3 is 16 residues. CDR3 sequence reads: CASSQGWREGTDTQYF.